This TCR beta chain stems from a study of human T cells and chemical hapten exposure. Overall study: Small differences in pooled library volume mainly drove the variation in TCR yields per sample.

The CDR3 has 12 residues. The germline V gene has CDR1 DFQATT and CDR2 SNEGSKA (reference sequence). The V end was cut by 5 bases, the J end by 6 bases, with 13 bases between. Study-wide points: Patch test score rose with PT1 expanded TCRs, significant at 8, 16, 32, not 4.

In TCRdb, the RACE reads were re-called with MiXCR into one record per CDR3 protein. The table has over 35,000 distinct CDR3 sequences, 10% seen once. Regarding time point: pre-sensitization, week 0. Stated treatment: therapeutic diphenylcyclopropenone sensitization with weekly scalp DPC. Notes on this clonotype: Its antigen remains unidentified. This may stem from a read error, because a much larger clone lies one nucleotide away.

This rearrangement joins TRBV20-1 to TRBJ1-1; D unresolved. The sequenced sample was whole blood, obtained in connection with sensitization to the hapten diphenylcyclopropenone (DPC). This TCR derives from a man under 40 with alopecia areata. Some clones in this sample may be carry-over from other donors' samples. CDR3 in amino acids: CSADIILPEAFF. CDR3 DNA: TGCAGTGCTGACATAATCCTTCCTGAAGCTTTCTTT.